Listed below are T cell receptor beta chains from one sample, sequenced in a study of T cell changes during pregnancy in multiple sclerosis. Repertoires were generated with immunoSEQ multiplex PCR, while TCRdb's copy carries only in-frame clones and drops some. Of some 45,000 clones in the sample, 91% were seen once. The source material was CD4+ T cells from peripheral blood mononuclear cells, sampled after pregnancy. The receptors were sampled from a female donor in good health, enrolled as a control in a pregnancy study. CDR3s include the opening cysteine and the closing phenylalanine or tryptophan. D genes are given only for firm matches. Not all rows give a size; the values are once, few, many and, for expanded clones, a class.

>TRBD1|TRBV7-2|NA|TRBJ2-7
CASSLAGTGTYEQYF
TGTGCCAGCAGCTTAGCCGGGACAGGAACCTACGAGCAGTACTTC
>TRBD1|TRBV5-1|NA|TRBJ1-2
CASSAGTASANYGYTF
TGCGCCAGCAGCGCCGGGACAGCCTCAGCTAACTATGGCTACACCTTC
>NA|TRBV4-3|NA|TRBJ2-1
CASSQEKRVNEQFF
TGCGCCAGCAGCCAAGAAAAGAGGGTCAATGAGCAGTTCTTC
>TRBD1|TRBV28|NA|TRBJ1-5
CASSTGGWGQPQHF
TGTGCCAGCAGTACAGGGGGCTGGGGTCAGCCCCAGCATTTT
>TRBD2|TRBV5-1|once|TRBJ2-3
CASSLTTSGGTDTQYF
TGCGCCAGCAGCTTAACGACTAGCGGGGGCACAGATACGCAGTATTTT
>TRBD2|TRBV19|NA|TRBJ2-1
CASSLESGLAPNEQFF
TGTGCCAGTAGTCTTGAGTCGGGACTAGCGCCGAATGAGCAGTTCTTC
>TRBD1|TRBV7-2|NA|TRBJ2-1
CASSLDRGEYNEQFF
TGTGCCAGCAGCTTAGACAGGGGGGAGTACAATGAGCAGTTCTTC
>TRBD2|TRBV6-5|NA|TRBJ2-1
CASRPPGLASEQFF
TGTGCCAGCAGGCCTCCGGGACTAGCGAGTGAGCAGTTCTTC
>TRBD2|TRBV5-1|NA|TRBJ2-3
CASSLDPGGAEYF
TGCGCCAGCAGCTTGGATCCCGGGGGGGCGGAGTATTTT
>NA|TRBV5-4|NA|TRBJ2-2
CASSLEQGTGELFF
TGTGCCAGCAGCTTGGAGCAGGGCACCGGGGAGCTGTTTTTT
>TRBD1|TRBV19|once|TRBJ2-4
CASSQDRADIQYF
TGTGCCAGTAGTCAAGACAGGGCGGACATTCAGTACTTC
>TRBD2|TRBV9|NA|TRBJ2-4
CASSVAGALKNIQYF
TGTGCCAGCAGCGTGGCGGGAGCCCTCAAAAACATTCAGTACTTC
>TRBD1|TRBV5-1|NA|TRBJ2-7
CASSTTGTYEQYF
TGCGCCAGCAGCACGACAGGGACCTACGAGCAGTACTTC
>NA|TRBV5-1|NA|TRBJ2-2
CASRETGNTGELFF
TGCGCCAGCAGGGAAACAGGGAACACCGGGGAGCTGTTTTTT
>NA|TRBV4-1|NA|TRBJ2-2
CASSQGQGKSVAGELFF
TGCGCCAGCAGCCAGGGCCAGGGTAAATCGGTGGCCGGGGAGCTGTTTTTT
>TRBD1|TRBV28|NA|TRBJ1-2
CASSSPGQGLRGYTF
TGTGCCAGCAGTTCCCCCGGACAGGGGTTAAGAGGCTACACCTTC
>TRBD1|TRBV27|NA|TRBJ1-1
CASRTMILQGENTEAFF
TGTGCCAGCCGAACCATGATATTACAGGGGGAGAACACTGAAGCTTTCTTT
>TRBD2|TRBV28|once|TRBJ2-2
CASSLGGGSGELFF
TGTGCCAGCAGCCTGGGGGGGGGATCCGGGGAGCTGTTTTTT
>NA|TRBV5-1|NA|TRBJ1-1
CASSSQGMDTEAFF
TGCGCCAGCAGCTCTCAGGGGATGGACACTGAAGCTTTCTTT
>TRBD1|TRBV28|NA|TRBJ2-7
CASRFRGPEQYF
TGTGCCAGCAGATTCAGGGGGCCCGAGCAGTACTTC
>NA|TRBV6-5|once|TRBJ1-1
CASSFTANTEAFF
TGTGCCAGCAGTTTCACAGCGAACACTGAAGCTTTCTTT
>TRBD1|TRBV5-6|NA|TRBJ2-5
CASSGYGTEETQYF
TGTGCCAGCAGCGGCTACGGGACAGAAGAGACCCAGTACTTC